Listed here are 25 T cell receptor beta chains from one sample, sequenced in a study of blood T cell repertoires in COVID-19. Data came from immunoSEQ multiplex PCR; TCRdb stores just in-frame clones and leaves some out. This repertoire shows about 20,000 clones, about 89% found once; its top ten account for approximately 7.6%. The specimen sequenced was peripheral blood. The source is a woman in her sixties or seventies with active COVID-19.

This chain joins TRBV5-1 and TRBJ2-5, with 7 bases matching TRBD2. The CDR3 covers 14 residues. V gave up 4 bases and J gave up 2 bases; unmatched junction bases: 5. Per the germline V gene, CDR1 is SGHRS and CDR2 is YFSETQ. In DNA, the CDR3 is TGCGCCAGCAGCCGCCGGGGGGATCAAGAGACCCAGTACTTC. Protein: CASSRRGDQETQYF.

V usage is TRBV27 and J usage is TRBJ2-6, with D possibly matching TRBD2 (6 bases). Germline V gene lookup returns CDR1 MNHEY and CDR2 SMNVEV (reference sequence). Trimming took off 1 base at V and 2 bases at J, with 6 bases between the two ends. The CDR3 totals 15 residues. For the CDR3, the DNA is TGTGCCAGCAGTTTATGGGGGGCTGGGGCCAACGTCCTGACTTTC. Its translation: CASSLWGAGANVLTF. The full variable domain, with the rest looked up from reference TRBV27 and TRBJ2-6, is EAQVTQNPRYLITVTGKKLTVTCSQNMNHEYMSWYRQDPGLGLRQIYYSMNVEVTDKGDVPEGYKVSRKEKRNFPLILESPSPNQTSLYFCASSLWGAGANVLTFGAGSRLTVL.

The chain couples TRBV3-1 (or the pseudogene TRBV3-2) to TRBJ2-5, with D possibly matching TRBD2 (6 bases). Trimming left V 0 bases short and J 5 bases short, with 10 bases between. The germline gives CDR1 LGHDT, CDR2 YNNKEL (reference sequence). The CDR3 loop spans 14 amino acids. Written as DNA, the CDR3 is TGTGCCAGCAGCCAAGATAGACTAGTTGAGACCCAGTACTTC. Translating gives CASSQDRLVETQYF.

The rearrangement joins TRBV6-5 to TRBJ1-2, with TRBD1 identical over 10 bases. CDR1 is MNHEY, CDR2 SVGAGI, per germline. V shed 4 bases and J 8 bases; nucleotides not matched to a gene: 10. This CDR3 contains 15 residues. The CDR3 spells CASSSPGQGRWGYTF. The CDR3 nucleotides read TGTGCCAGCAGTTCACCGGGACAGGGGAGGTGGGGCTACACCTTC.

The genes are TRBV5-4 and TRBJ1-2; 11 positions match TRBD1. The CDR3 spans 15 residues. J was trimmed by 2 bases and V by 4 bases; bases with no gene match: 4. CDR1 SGHNT and CDR2 YYREEE come from the germline V gene (reference sequence). CDR3 sequence: CASSRDRGSNYGYTF. The CDR3 DNA sequence: TGTGCCAGCAGCCGGGACAGGGGGTCCAACTATGGCTACACCTTC.

The rearrangement uses TRBV7-2 and TRBJ1-5, with D hard to call. This CDR3 comprises 13 residues. The V gene's germline CDR1 is SGHTA and CDR2 FQGNSA. The V gene lost 9 bases and the J gene lost 2 bases, with 11 bases spanning the gap. DNA for the CDR3: TGTGCCAGTTCCCAGGCCGGCAATCAGCCCCAGCATTTT. This sequence encodes CASSQAGNQPQHF.

The rearrangement uses TRBV2 and TRBJ1-1; D ambiguous. The CDR3 extends over 12 amino acids. The germline CDR1 and CDR2 sequences are SNHLY and FYNNEI. V was cut by 8 bases and J by 2 bases, with 9 bases left in between. CDR3: CASLQINTEAFF. The CDR3 DNA reads as TGTGCCAGCCTGCAGATTAACACTGAAGCTTTCTTT.

The chain combines TRBV2 with TRBJ1-3; 9 nucleotides match TRBD1. This CDR3 is built from 17 residues. V was pared by 6 bases and J by 0 bases, with 9 bases of the junction left unmatched. Germline V CDR1 and CDR2: SNHLY, FYNNEI. CDR3 region: CASRRRQGGRSGNTIYF. CDR3 sequence (DNA): TGTGCCAGCAGACGCAGACAGGGGGGACGCTCTGGAAACACCATATATTTT.

The rearrangement links TRBV24-1 to TRBJ1-1; D is undetermined. The CDR3 covers 17 residues. Germline V gene data show CDR1 as KGHDR and CDR2 as SFDVKD. Trimming stripped 0 bases from V and 10 bases from J, with 23 bases between. The CDR3 reads CATSDLVPLWAPVGAFF. CDR3 DNA sequence: TGTGCCACCAGTGATTTGGTACCCCTCTGGGCCCCGGTGGGAGCTTTCTTT.

The chain couples TRBV7-2 to TRBJ2-1; maybe TRBD2 (6 bases). The CDR3 is 15 residues long. Germline lookup yields CDR1 SGHTA and CDR2 FQGNSA. V was pared by 1 base and J by 2 bases, with 9 bases between. The CDR3 DNA follows: TGTGCCAGCAGCTTAGGTGGAGGGGCCTACAATGAGCAGTTCTTC. Residues: CASSLGGGAYNEQFF.

V usage is TRBV10-3 and J usage is TRBJ2-1; perhaps TRBD1 as D (5 bases). The CDR3 totals 15 residues. Germline V gives CDR1 ENHRY, CDR2 SYGVKD. V lost 0 bases to trimming and J lost 7 bases, with 13 bases between them. The CDR3 here is CAISESTQGSNEQFF. The CDR3 DNA follows: TGTGCCATCAGTGAGTCGACGCAGGGAAGTAATGAGCAGTTCTTC.

This clone was seen a single time. The chain couples TRBV5-1 to TRBJ2-3; D uncertain. CDR1 and CDR2 (germline): SGHRS, YFSETQ. The CDR3 extends over 14 amino acids. V gave up 0 bases and J gave up 12 bases, with 17 bases separating them. CDR3 sequence reads: CASSLDSQPLAQYF. CDR3 nucleotide sequence: TGCGCCAGCAGCTTGGATTCCCAACCGTTGGCTCAGTATTTT.

The V and J genes are TRBV2 and TRBJ2-3, with D tentatively TRBD2 (6 bases). The ends were cut back, 6 bases at V and 6 bases at J, with 10 bases in the middle. The CDR3 runs to 12 residues. Germline V gene data show CDR1 as SNHLY and CDR2 as FYNNEI. The CDR3 sequence: CASSGGRDTQYF. For the CDR3, the DNA is TGTGCCAGCAGCGGGGGAAGGGATACGCAGTATTTT.

The rearrangement joins TRBV29-1 to TRBJ2-1, with 9 bases fitting TRBD1. Germline loops: CDR1 SQVTM, CDR2 ANQGSEA. V was pared by 7 bases and J by 6 bases, with 7 bases of the junction left unmatched. This CDR3 has 13 residues. The CDR3 sequence is CSAGEQGANEQFF. DNA for the CDR3: TGCAGCGCCGGAGAACAGGGGGCCAATGAGCAGTTCTTC.

This sequence joins TRBV25-1 and TRBJ1-6, with 9 bases fitting TRBD1. The germline gives CDR1 MGHDK, CDR2 SYGVNS. V dropped 6 bases and J dropped 5; count of bases not matched to a gene: 2. This CDR3 has 14 amino acids. The CDR3 loop reads CASSWDRDNSPLHF. In nucleotides, the CDR3 is TGTGCCAGCAGCTGGGACAGGGATAATTCACCCCTCCACTTT.

The chain is built from TRBV6-5 and TRBJ1-2, with 10 bases fitting TRBD1. Trimming cost V 6 bases and J 8 bases; bases outside gene matches: 12. The CDR3 is made up of 15 amino acids. Germline loops: CDR1 MNHEY, CDR2 SVGAGI. CDR3 amino acids: CASRETGTGVRGYTF. The CDR3 nucleotides are TGTGCCAGCAGGGAGACCGGGACAGGGGTCAGGGGCTACACCTTC.

This clone was detected only once. The chain carries TRBV29-1 and TRBJ2-5; TRBD2 matches at 9 bases. Unmatched junction bases numbered 6, after V lost 4 bases and J lost 6 bases. Germline CDR1 is SQVTM and CDR2 is ANQGSEA. The CDR3 is 13 amino acids. The CDR3 is CSVGSSGGQTQYF. The CDR3 DNA is TGCAGCGTTGGTAGTAGCGGGGGCCAGACCCAGTACTTC.

The V and J genes are TRBV5-1 and TRBJ2-1, with D maybe TRBD1 (5 bases). V gave up 4 bases and J gave up 2 bases, with 13 bases separating them. Germline CDR1 SGHRS, CDR2 YFSETQ. The CDR3 is 15 residues long. CDR3 sequence: CASSGGQGTYNEQFF. The CDR3, as DNA: TGCGCCAGCAGCGGTGGGCAGGGAACCTACAATGAGCAGTTCTTC.

The J gene is TRBJ2-3, the V gene TRBV20-1; no reliable D call. Germline CDR1 reads DFQATT; CDR2 reads SNEGSKA (reference sequence). This CDR3 contains 11 residues. Trimming took off 7 bases at V and 4 bases at J, with 9 bases between the two ends. The CDR3 protein is CSVSQADTQYF. CDR3 DNA sequence: TGCAGTGTCAGTCAGGCAGATACGCAGTATTTT.

This clone was counted a single time. The V gene is TRBV7-9, the J gene TRBJ1-6; no definite D call. V shed 4 bases and J shed 13 bases, with 8 bases lying between them. Germline V gene sequence: CDR1 SEHNR, CDR2 FQNEAQ (reference sequence). The CDR3 covers 11 residues. In DNA form, the CDR3 reads TGTGCCAGCAGCTACCACGGGCCCCTCCACTTT. It is translated as CASSYHGPLHF. The variable domain in full, with the rest retrieved from reference TRBV7-9 and TRBJ1-6, is DTGVSQNPRHKITKRGQNVTFRCDPISEHNRLYWYRQTLGQGPEFLTYFQNEAQLEKSRLLSDRFSAERPKGSFSTLEIQRTEQGDSAMYLCASSYHGPLHFGNGTRLTVT.

The gene calls are TRBV19 and TRBJ2-7, with 9 bases fitting TRBD1. The length of the CDR3 is 15 residues. Germline CDR1 and CDR2: LNHDA and SQIVND (reference sequence). Losses at the gene ends were 8 bases for V and 0 bases for J; bases not matched to a gene: 8. CDR3 nucleotide sequence: TGTGCCAGTCAACCCGGGACAGGGCCCTCCTACGAGCAGTACTTC. Protein product: CASQPGTGPSYEQYF.

This clone was detected only once. The V call is TRBV5-1, the J call TRBJ1-3; 7 positions agree with TRBD1. Germline V gene sequence: CDR1 SGHRS, CDR2 YFSETQ. CDR3 length: 18 residues. Trimming at V came to 4 bases and at J to 0 bases, leaving 13 bases not matched to a gene. In nucleotides, the CDR3 is TGCGCCAGCAGCCCTTACTTCGGGGGACAGAGCTCTGGAAACACCATATATTTT. Its translation: CASSPYFGGQSSGNTIYF. Supplemented by reference TRBV5-1 and TRBJ1-3, the full variable domain reads KAGVTQTPRYLIKTRGQQVTLSCSPISGHRSVSWYQQTPGQGLQFLFEYFSETQRNKGNFPGRFSGRQFSNSRSEMNVSTLELGDSALYLCASSPYFGGQSSGNTIYFGEGSWLTVV.

This clone was picked up one time. CDR3 protein: CASSLGTGDTGELFF. In nucleotides, the CDR3 is TGTGCCAGCAGCTTGGGAACAGGCGACACCGGGGAGCTGTTTTTT. The chain combines TRBV5-6 with TRBJ2-2; D may be TRBD1 (5 bases). Trimming took off 0 bases at V and 3 bases at J, with 9 bases between the two ends. This CDR3 is 15 amino acids long. Germline V gene data show CDR1 as SGHDT and CDR2 as YYEEEE.

The gene calls are TRBV6-1 and TRBJ2-7, with 9 bases identical to TRBD2. Trimming cost V 0 bases and J 7 bases; bases outside gene matches: 7. CDR1 MNHNS and CDR2 SASEGT come from the germline V gene. The CDR3 is made up of 15 amino acids. CDR3 sequence: CASSEAPSGGREQYF. CDR3 nucleotide sequence: TGTGCCAGCAGTGAAGCGCCAAGCGGGGGGCGGGAGCAGTACTTC.

The rearrangement uses TRBV4-1 and TRBJ2-7; 8 nucleotides match TRBD2. V lost 0 bases and J lost 7; bases outside the gene matches: 8. From germline, CDR1 is MGHRA and CDR2 YSYEKL. This CDR3 comprises 15 residues. The CDR3 DNA follows: TGCGCCAGCAGCCAAGAACGAGCGGGGGCCGGGGAGCAGTACTTC. Translation gives CASSQERAGAGEQYF.